The rows below give T cell receptor beta chains drawn from one sample of a study of blood T cell repertoires in COVID-19. The method was immunoSEQ multiplex PCR; TCRdb's version includes in-frame clones alone and lacks a portion of them. The sample carries around 150,000 clones, about 80% recorded once. Sequenced input: PBMCs or T cells enriched from blood (not recorded which). These receptors all stem from a man in his fifties or sixties who had recovered from COVID-19. Each CDR3 is given with its conserved first and last residue. D genes are given only for firm matches. Rows give clone size only sometimes, using once, few, many, or a class for an expanded clone.

TRBJ2-2 | TRBD1 | few | TRBV5-8 | TGTGCCAGCAGCGCCGGGACAGCGAACACCGGGGAGCTGTTTTTT | CASSAGTANTGELFF
TRBJ1-3 | - | - | TRBV5-1 | TGCGCCAGCCGAGCGGCGGGGACTGGAAACACCATATATTTT | CASRAAGTGNTIYF
TRBJ1-1 | - | - | TRBV5-4 | TGTGCCAGCAGCCCGACAGGACAGAACACTGAAGCTTTCTTT | CASSPTGQNTEAFF
TRBJ2-5 | TRBD1 | - | TRBV14 | TGTGCCAGCAGTGACGGGGACAGGGGTCCTCGAGAGACCCAGTACTTC | CASSDGDRGPRETQYF
TRBJ2-7 | TRBD2 | - | TRBV28 | TGTGCCAGCAGCCCGACTAGCGGGAAGCGGGAGCAGTACTTC | CASSPTSGKREQYF
TRBJ1-6 | TRBD1 | - | TRBV6-5 | TGTGCCAGCAGGCGGGACAGTTCACCCCTCCACTTT | CASRRDSSPLHF
TRBJ1-5 | - | - | TRBV6-1 | TGTGCCAGCAGTGAAGTAGAGCAGGGCCTTCAGCCCCAGCATTTT | CASSEVEQGLQPQHF
TRBJ1-3 | - | - | TRBV7-8 | TGTGCCAGCATCCGACAGGTGCGAAACACCATATATTTT | CASIRQVRNTIYF
TRBJ1-1 | TRBD1 | - | TRBV19 | TGTGCCAGTAGTTCTACAGGGGGCTTGTTAGCTTTCTTT | CASSSTGGLLAFF
TRBJ2-7 | TRBD2 | - | TRBV28 | TGTGCCAGCAGTTTAATGGCGGGAGTCTACGAGCAGTACTTC | CASSLMAGVYEQYF
TRBJ1-2 | TRBD1 | once | TRBV28 | TGTGCCAGTCTTGCTGCTCACAGGGGAGGATATGGCTACACCTTC | CASLAAHRGGYGYTF
TRBJ1-6 | TRBD1 | - | TRBV7-9 | TGTGCCAGCAGCCATGGACAGGGGAGTCCTAATTCACCCCTCCACTTT | CASSHGQGSPNSPLHF
TRBJ1-6 | TRBD1 | - | TRBV27 | TGTGCCAGCAGTTCATACAGGGGGCTATTTTATTCACCCCTCCACTTT | CASSSYRGLFYSPLHF
TRBJ1-1 | TRBD1 | - | TRBV5-1 | TGCGCCAGCAGCCCAGAGACAGGGAGTAGAACTGAAGCTTTCTTT | CASSPETGSRTEAFF
TRBJ1-5 | TRBD1 | - | TRBV15 | TGTGCCACCAGCAGGGACAGGGTCGTTCAGCCCCAGCATTTT | CATSRDRVVQPQHF
TRBJ2-1 | TRBD1 | - | TRBV5-1 | TGCGCCAGCAGCCCTACAGGGGTTTCCTACAATGAGCAGTTCTTC | CASSPTGVSYNEQFF
TRBJ1-1 | - | - | TRBV27 | TGTGCCAGCAGTTCCCAAGGGGGTATCTCTGAAGCTTTCTTT | CASSSQGGISEAFF
TRBJ2-3 | TRBD2 | - | TRBV5-1 | TGCGCCAGCAGCACGGGGGGTCGGGATACGCAGTATTTT | CASSTGGRDTQYF
TRBJ1-2 | TRBD1 | - | TRBV7-9 | TGTGCCAGCAGCTTAGACCGGGACAGGGAGAGGGGCGATGGCTACACCTTC | CASSLDRDRERGDGYTF
TRBJ2-3 | TRBD2 | - | TRBV5-4 | TGTGCCAGCAGCTTGGATAGCGGGAGTGTGGATACGCAGTATTTT | CASSLDSGSVDTQYF
TRBJ1-5 | - | - | TRBV28 | TGTGCCAGCAGTCCCCCTCTAGGTCGCCTGGCCGTCGGCAATCAGCCCCAGCATTTT | CASSPPLGRLAVGNQPQHF
TRBJ2-1 | TRBD2 | - | TRBV7-2 | TGTGCCAGCAGCCTGGGACTAGCGAATGAGCAGTTCTTC | CASSLGLANEQFF
TRBJ1-2 | - | - | TRBV6-5 | TGTGCCAGCAGGCCGGCGGTGCTTTCGGGCTACACCTTC | CASRPAVLSGYTF
TRBJ2-3 | TRBD1 | - | TRBV5-4 | TGTGCCAGCAGCCCGAGGACAGGTACAGATACGCAGTATTTT | CASSPRTGTDTQYF
TRBJ2-7 | - | - | TRBV11-3 | TGTGCCAGCAGGTCTACCCCCTCCTACGAGCAGTACTTC | CASRSTPSYEQYF
TRBJ2-1 | - | - | TRBV7-3 | TGTGCCAGCAGCTTAAACGCAGGGCCCAATGAGCAGTTCTTC | CASSLNAGPNEQFF
TRBJ2-5 | - | - | TRBV7-2 | TGTGCCAGCAGCAGGGGTTATGGAGAGACCCAGTACTTC | CASSRGYGETQYF
TRBJ1-1 | - | - | TRBV28 | TGTGCCAGCAGTCCCTACCCTTACCCTGAAGCTTTCTTT | CASSPYPYPEAFF
TRBJ2-5 | TRBD2 | - | TRBV27 | TGTGCCAGCAGTTTAGGAGGACTAGCGCCACAAGAGACCCAGTACTTC | CASSLGGLAPQETQYF
TRBJ2-5 | TRBD1 | - | TRBV5-4 | TGTGCCAGCAGCCCGGACAGGGGAATTGGGGAGACCCAGTACTTC | CASSPDRGIGETQYF
TRBJ1-5 | TRBD1 | - | TRBV19 | TGTGCCAGCCATCGACAGGGAGGAGATCAGCCCCAGCATTTT | CASHRQGGDQPQHF